This entry is about one TCR beta chain. This clone was counted between two and nine times. The antigen it binds to is not known. Per-nucleotide qualities are absent, and no much larger clonotype sits a single base away. This specimen comes from a study of blood T cell repertoires in COVID-19 (TCRdb year 2020). Regarding the research as a whole: Samples covering the acute and convalescent phases of COVID-19 were provided by collaborators in the United States, Italy and Spain. The material from the prospective study consisted of cDNA or gDNA derived from T cells, B-cell-depleted T cells, or PBMCs. Subjects who had been exposed to COVID-19, were actively infected with it, or had recovered from it provided the deeply sampled blood TCRbeta repertoires that made up the dataset. The repertoires were released in a freely available public database meant as a resource for research on the immune response to SARS-CoV-2. Samples came from the ongoing ImmuneRACE study (first 160 participants) plus 1,254 subjects from 6 global collaborators. Sample metadata almost always included a de-identified subject ID, COVID-19 status, age in years and sex. Where available, HLA class I and class II types were taken from metadata supplied by the sample provider and were not determined by assay-based typing. What the study reported, not specific to this receptor: The amount of clinical and demographic metadata varied by source and participant and was provided uncurated.

TCRbeta CDR3 regions were amplified from genomic DNA by means of the immunoSEQ Assay, a bias-controlled multiplex PCR. On the authors' methods: The number of nucleated cells in each sample was estimated from the amplification of reference gene primers within the assay. Sequence reads were collapsed and filtered to measure the absolute abundance of every unique TCRbeta CDR3 rearrangement. For each sample, productive Simpson clonality was calculated by taking the square root of Simpson's diversity index across productive rearrangements. In its TCRdb copy, this immuneACCESS table keeps in-frame sequences only and misses some clones. Where compared with another copy, unresolved V genes explain less than half of these, and the others have no known cause. That table furnishes V, J and clone size, whereas the DNA furnished D and trimming. The sample has about 220,000 clones on record, 86% of them singletons. Jointly, the top ten make up about 4% of the sample.

V is shortened by 3 bases, J by 6 bases, and the region joining them spans 9 bases. As encoded in the germline V gene, CDR1 is SGHTA while CDR2 is FQGNSA. Including cysteine and phenylalanine, the CDR3 has 12 amino acids. Only the CDR3 DNA is retained, 36 bases long and in frame from the first base. Participants in the prospective study were aged about 18 to 90 years, lived in about two dozen United States geographic areas, and enrolled through a virtual design. To assign participants to cohorts, the prospective study relied on clinical history that participants themselves reported in a screening survey and a study questionnaire. In the prospective study, whole blood, serum and a nasopharyngeal or oropharyngeal swab were collected from each participant by mobile phlebotomists. Participants in the prospective study had the option to provide additional blood draws and questionnaires over a roughly 2-month period. Before DNA extraction, blood samples from the prospective study were shipped at room temperature or frozen.

The sample comprised PBMCs or T cells enriched from blood (not recorded which). Here the chain combines TRBV7-2 and TRBJ2-7; no D segment can be confidently identified. This TCR was sampled from a woman aged 40 to 50 with acute COVID-19. CDR3 sequence: CASSFSRSEQYF. The sequenced DNA is TGTGCCAGCAGCTTTAGTCGTAGCGAGCAGTACTTC.